This T cell receptor beta chain derives from a study of cytomegalovirus exposure and HLA in healthy donors. V lost 4 bases, J lost 0 bases, and 14 bases lay in between. Germline lookup yields CDR1 SGDLS and CDR2 YYNGEE. The CDR3 totals 16 residues. Using immunoSEQ multiplex PCR, the repertoire was profiled, and TCRdb retains in-frame clones only, with some absent. The profile shows under 150,000 clones, about 89% of them singletons. The sequence came from a man aged 18 to 30 in good health and CMV-seronegative. The sample was PBMCs. The chain recombines TRBV9 with TRBJ2-1; tentatively, D is TRBD2 (6 bases). CDR3 nucleotides: TGTGCCAGCAGCCCCCTGGGGGGACTCTCCTACAATGAGCAGTTCTTC. This translates into CASSPLGGLSYNEQFF.